This T cell receptor (beta chain) was recorded in a study of CD8+ T cells in alopecia areata. Turning to the study itself: Administration of oral tofacitinib to treated patients was at 5 to 10 mg twice daily. After 6 to 18 months of tofacitinib, follow-up continued 6 months off drug.

The CDR3 contains 14 residues. Trimming removed 1 base at V and 0 bases at J, with 4 bases between. Looked up from germline, CDR1 is SGHDN and CDR2 is FVKESK. This clone turned up a few times. Its antigen is not identified. Notes on the study in general: Greater clonality was observed in lesional scalp samples, especially alopecia totalis/universalis, versus normal scalp.

Sequencing used cDNA as its template, made by extracting RNA and reverse transcribing it. The method was immunoSEQ multiplex PCR; TCRdb's version includes in-frame clones alone and lacks a portion of them. This table holds 140,000 to 150,000 clones, around 50% found once. The rearrangement joins TRBV14 to TRBJ1-3; D is ambiguous. Sequencing used CD4+ T cells sorted from blood, obtained at week 0. The receptor comes from a human donor with alopecia areata. The CDR3 nucleotides are TGTGCCAGCAGCCAAGTCTACTCTGGAAACACCATATATTTT. It codes for CASSQVYSGNTIYF.